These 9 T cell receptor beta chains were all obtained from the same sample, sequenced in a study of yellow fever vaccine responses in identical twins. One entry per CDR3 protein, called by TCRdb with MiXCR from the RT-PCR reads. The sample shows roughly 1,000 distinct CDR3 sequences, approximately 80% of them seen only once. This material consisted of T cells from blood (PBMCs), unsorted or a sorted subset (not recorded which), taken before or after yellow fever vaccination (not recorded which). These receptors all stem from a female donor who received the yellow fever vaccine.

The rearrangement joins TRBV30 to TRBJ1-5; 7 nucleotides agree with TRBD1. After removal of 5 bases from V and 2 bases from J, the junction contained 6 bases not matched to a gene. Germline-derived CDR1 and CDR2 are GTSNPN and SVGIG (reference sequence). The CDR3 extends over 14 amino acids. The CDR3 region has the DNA TGTGCCTGGTGCCCAGGGGGGCGCAATCAGCCCCAGCATTTT. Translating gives CAWCPGGRNQPQHF.

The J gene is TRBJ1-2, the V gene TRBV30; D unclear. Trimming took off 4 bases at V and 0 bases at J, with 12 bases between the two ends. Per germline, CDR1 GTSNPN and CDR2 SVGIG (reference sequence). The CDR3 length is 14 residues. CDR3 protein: CAWTYSHPNYGYTF. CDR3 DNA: TGTGCCTGGACGTACAGCCACCCTAACTATGGCTACACCTTC.

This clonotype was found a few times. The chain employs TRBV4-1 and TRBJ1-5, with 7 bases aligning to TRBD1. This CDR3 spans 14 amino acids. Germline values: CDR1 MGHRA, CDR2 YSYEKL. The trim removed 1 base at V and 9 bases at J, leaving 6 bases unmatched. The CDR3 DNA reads TGCGCCAGCAGCCAAGGGACAGGTCTTTGGCCCCAGCATTTT. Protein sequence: CASSQGTGLWPQHF.

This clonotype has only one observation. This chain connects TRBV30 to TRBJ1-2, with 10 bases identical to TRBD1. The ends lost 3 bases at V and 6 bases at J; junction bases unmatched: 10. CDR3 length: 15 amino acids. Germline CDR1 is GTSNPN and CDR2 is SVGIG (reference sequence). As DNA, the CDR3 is TGTGCCTGGAGAAACCCGACAGGGGGCGGGGATGGCTACACCTTC. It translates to CAWRNPTGGGDGYTF.

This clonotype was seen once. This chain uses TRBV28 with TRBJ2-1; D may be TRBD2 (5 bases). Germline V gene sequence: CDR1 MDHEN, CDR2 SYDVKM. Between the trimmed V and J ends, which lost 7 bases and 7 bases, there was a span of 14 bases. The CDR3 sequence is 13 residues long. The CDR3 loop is CASKGGLRNEQFF. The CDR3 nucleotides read TGTGCCAGCAAAGGAGGCCTCCGGAATGAGCAGTTCTTC. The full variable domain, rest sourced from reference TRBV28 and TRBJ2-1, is DVKVTQSSRYLVKRTGEKVFLECVQDMDHENMFWYRQDPGLGLRLIYFSYDVKMKEKGDIPEGYSVSREKKERFSLILESASTNQTSMYLCASKGGLRNEQFFGPGTRLTVL.

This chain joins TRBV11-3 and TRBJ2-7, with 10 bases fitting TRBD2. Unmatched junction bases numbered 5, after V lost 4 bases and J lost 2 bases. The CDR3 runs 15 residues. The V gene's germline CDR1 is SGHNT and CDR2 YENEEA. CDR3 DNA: TGTGCCAGCAGCTCAAGCGGGAGGGATCCCTACGAGCAGTACTTC. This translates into CASSSSGRDPYEQYF.

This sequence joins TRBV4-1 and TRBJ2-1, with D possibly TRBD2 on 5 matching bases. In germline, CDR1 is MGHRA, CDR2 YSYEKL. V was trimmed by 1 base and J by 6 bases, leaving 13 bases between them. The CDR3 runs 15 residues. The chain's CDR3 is CASSQVPTSSNEQFF. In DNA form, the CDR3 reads TGCGCCAGCAGCCAAGTCCCCACTAGTTCCAATGAGCAGTTCTTC.

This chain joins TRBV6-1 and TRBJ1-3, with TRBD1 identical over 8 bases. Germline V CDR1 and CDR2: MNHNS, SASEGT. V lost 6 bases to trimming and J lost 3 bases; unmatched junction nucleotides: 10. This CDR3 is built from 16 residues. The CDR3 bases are TGTGCCAGCAGACCTACAGGGGGGGTCGGTGGAAACACCATATATTTT. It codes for CASRPTGGVGGNTIYF.

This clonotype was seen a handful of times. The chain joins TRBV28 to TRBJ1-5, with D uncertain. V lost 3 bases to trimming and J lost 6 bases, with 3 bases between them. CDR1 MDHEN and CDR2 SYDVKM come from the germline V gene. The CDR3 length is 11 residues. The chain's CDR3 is CASSFSQPQHF. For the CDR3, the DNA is TGTGCCAGCAGTTTTAGTCAGCCCCAGCATTTT.